Sequencing of this T cell receptor (beta chain) was carried out in a study of T cells in Graves' hyperthyroidism and ophthalmopathy. Notes on the study in general: By a 13 V-J model, ophthalmopathy was set apart from stable hyperthyroidism.

This clonotype was picked up many times. Its target is not known. Researchers took RNA transcripts and amplified the TCR beta CDR3 regions from them. HTBI primers were the set used in a first-round RT-PCR of the TCR CDR3. TCRdb independently ran MiXCR on the multiplex PCR reads; one entry per CDR3 protein. The data hold more than 600,000 distinct CDR3 sequences, with about 15% observed a single time. V gave up 6 bases and J gave up 2 bases; unmatched junction bases: 2. Germline V gene data show CDR1 as MNHNS and CDR2 as SASEGT. The CDR3 runs to 13 residues. Source material: blood. The TCR comes from a man younger than 35 with Graves' hyperthyroidism. This chain links TRBV6-1 with TRBJ2-7, with 9 bases lining up with TRBD1. The CDR3 spells CASRTGGTYEQYF. The CDR3 bases are TGTGCCAGCAGAACAGGGGGCACCTACGAGCAGTACTTC.